Below are 20 T cell receptor beta chains sequenced from a single sample in a study of cytomegalovirus exposure and HLA in healthy donors. The protocol was immunoSEQ multiplex PCR, while the TCRdb copy is restricted to in-frame clones and leaves out a portion. The sample lists roughly 300,000 clones; about nine tenths were seen once. The sample was PBMCs. The receptors shown here come from a young woman in good health and CMV-seronegative.

The chain joins TRBV27 to TRBJ1-3; no clear D gene. This CDR3 contains 12 residues. Trimming took 8 bases from V and 4 from J, leaving 9 bases between them. Germline assignment: CDR1 MNHEY and CDR2 SMNVEV (reference sequence). CDR3 sequence (DNA): TGTGCCAGCGGGGAGAGGGGAAACACCATATATTTT. This gives the protein CASGERGNTIYF.

This chain connects TRBV7-2 to TRBJ2-7; D possibly corresponds to TRBD2 (5 bases). V was pared by 5 bases and J by 3 bases, with 14 bases between. The CDR3 contains 14 residues. Germline CDR1 is SGHTA and CDR2 is FQGNSA. Written as DNA, the CDR3 is TGTGCCAGCAGCCCCGCGGGCGTCCTCTACGAGCAGTACTTC. This translates into CASSPAGVLYEQYF.

This rearrangement joins TRBV10-3 to TRBJ2-7, with D perhaps TRBD1 (6 bases). This CDR3 spans 13 amino acids. Germline V CDR1 and CDR2: ENHRY, SYGVKD. With 11 bases removed from V and 4 bases from J, the gap between germline ends came to 18 bases. CDR3 bases: TGTGCCTCCTCCGGCAGGGGTGGTTACGAGCAGTACTTC. This sequence encodes CASSGRGGYEQYF.

The V call is TRBV5-1, the J call TRBJ2-2; 9 nucleotides match TRBD1. J gave up 5 bases and V 5 bases, and 7 bases lay outside the gene matches. The CDR3 has 15 amino acids. Per germline, CDR1 SGHRS and CDR2 YFSETQ. The CDR3 sequence: CASRALTGGTGELFF. In nucleotides, the CDR3 is TGCGCCAGCAGGGCCCTGACAGGGGGTACCGGGGAGCTGTTTTTT.

The gene calls are TRBV19 and TRBJ2-1; TRBD2 might be the D (5 bases). The CDR3 sequence is 12 residues long. V shed 4 bases and J shed 10 bases, with 11 bases lying between them. Germline CDR1 LNHDA, CDR2 SQIVND (reference sequence). The CDR3 nucleotides are TGTGCCAGTAGTACCCCCCCGGGAGAGCAGTTCTTC. This translates into CASSTPPGEQFF.

Only a few counts were recorded for this clone. The chain uses TRBV28 and TRBJ1-1; 7 positions agree with TRBD1. The germline gives CDR1 MDHEN, CDR2 SYDVKM. V trimming: 5 bases; J trimming: 5 bases; junction bases outside the gene matches: 11. The CDR3 is 15 amino acids. The CDR3 protein is CASSPPGQVRTEAFF. CDR3 bases: TGTGCCAGCAGTCCACCCGGACAGGTGAGGACTGAAGCTTTCTTT.

The chain employs TRBV4-2 and TRBJ1-3; possible D gene TRBD1, 6 bases. V was cut by 4 bases and J by 7 bases, with 14 bases left in between. CDR1 and CDR2 (germline): LGHNA, YNFKEQ. CDR3 size: 14 residues. The CDR3 sequence: CASSRGQTGNTIYF. DNA for the CDR3: TGTGCCAGCAGCCGCGGACAGACGGGGAACACCATATATTTT.

The chain carries TRBV27 and TRBJ2-1; 7 nucleotides line up with TRBD2. CDR1 and CDR2 from the germline V gene are MNHEY and SMNVEV (reference sequence). The V segment lost 5 bases and the J segment 6 bases; nucleotides outside the gene matches: 10. The CDR3 loop spans 15 amino acids. In DNA, the CDR3 is TGTGCCAGCAGTCCGACTAGCCTCGTATCCAATGAGCAGTTCTTC. Residues: CASSPTSLVSNEQFF.

CDR3 in DNA: TGTGCCAGCAGCGCCCGGGACAGTAAACTTCACCCTAACTATGGCTACACCTTC. It codes for CASSARDSKLHPNYGYTF. V usage is TRBV9 and J usage is TRBJ1-2; TRBD1 agrees at 7 bases. With 3 bases clipped from V and 0 bases from J, the junction kept 14 bases outside the gene matches. The CDR3 extends over 18 amino acids. Germline V lookup: CDR1 SGDLS, CDR2 YYNGEE. Filled out from reference TRBV9 and TRBJ1-2, the complete variable domain reads DSGVTQTPKHLITATGQRVTLRCSPRSGDLSVYWYQQSLDQGLQFLIQYYNGEERAKGNILERFSAQQFPDLHSELNLSSLELGDSALYFCASSARDSKLHPNYGYTFGSGTRLTVV.

V and J are TRBV6-1 and TRBJ2-1; D gene ambiguous. Per the germline V gene, CDR1 is MNHNS and CDR2 is SASEGT. CDR3 size: 13 residues. The germline V and J ends were trimmed by 0 bases and 9 bases, with 9 bases remaining between them. The CDR3 loop reads CASSEAPTGEQFF. In DNA form, the CDR3 reads TGTGCCAGCAGTGAAGCGCCGACGGGTGAGCAGTTCTTC.

The chain recombines TRBV7-6 with TRBJ2-7, with D unclear. The CDR3 totals 16 residues. Germline assignment: CDR1 SGHVS and CDR2 FNYEAQ. V shed 1 base and J shed 0 bases, with 13 bases lying between them. The CDR3 bases are TGTGCCAGCAGCTTAGTTCCCGGAGACCGCTCCTACGAGCAGTACTTC. Translated, it gives CASSLVPGDRSYEQYF.

This chain links TRBV4-3 with TRBJ1-1; D call uncertain. The CDR3 runs 16 residues. Germline V gene lookup returns CDR1 LGHNA and CDR2 YSLEER. The germline V and J ends were trimmed by 0 bases and 0 bases, with 11 bases remaining between them. The CDR3 sequence: CASSQDKAAVNTEAFF. CDR3 DNA: TGCGCCAGCAGCCAAGACAAGGCGGCGGTGAACACTGAAGCTTTCTTT.

Turning to this clone: Other DNA sequences within the sample encode an identical CDR3. This chain uses TRBV2 with TRBJ1-2; 8 bases agree with TRBD1. The CDR3 loop spans 14 amino acids. J gave up 4 bases and V 6 bases, and 7 bases lay outside the gene matches. The V gene's germline CDR1 is SNHLY and CDR2 FYNNEI. CDR3 bases: TGTGCCAGCAGGCCCGGACAGGGCGGCTATGGCTACACCTTC. Amino acid sequence: CASRPGQGGYGYTF. Variable domain in full (rest from reference TRBV2 and TRBJ1-2): EPEVTQTPSHQVTQMGQEVILRCVPISNHLYFYWYRQILGQKVEFLVSFYNNEISEKSEIFDDQFSVERPDGSNFTLKIRSTKLEDSAMYFCASRPGQGGYGYTFGSGTRLTVV.

The chain combines TRBV18 with TRBJ1-1; TRBD1 might be the D (6 bases). Germline V gene data show CDR1 as KGHSH and CDR2 as LQKENI. The CDR3 is 13 residues long. Trimming shortened V by 3 bases and J by 8 bases, and 13 bases separated the two germline ends. CDR3 sequence (DNA): TGTGCCAGCTCACCGATCGGGACATCCGAAGCTTTCTTT. Translating gives CASSPIGTSEAFF.

The V and J genes are TRBV7-7 and TRBJ2-3, with 9 bases aligning to TRBD1. Germline V gene sequence: CDR1 SSHAT, CDR2 FNYEAQ (reference sequence). J gave up 2 bases and V 5 bases, and 14 bases lay outside the gene matches. This CDR3 contains 18 residues. In DNA, the CDR3 is TGTGCCAGCAGCCTTCATGGTTCCGGGACAGGGATCACAGATACGCAGTATTTT. It yields the protein CASSLHGSGTGITDTQYF. The variable domain in full, with the rest retrieved from reference TRBV7-7 and TRBJ2-3, is GAGVSQSPRYKVTKRGQDVTLRCDPISSHATLYWYQQALGQGPEFLTYFNYEAQPDKSGLPSDRFSAERPEGSISTLTIQRTEQRDSAMYRCASSLHGSGTGITDTQYFGPGTRLTVL.

The chain combines TRBV11-2 with TRBJ1-4; the D is unclear. The CDR3 extends over 13 amino acids. The germline V gene encodes CDR1 SGHAT and CDR2 FQNNGV. Between the trimmed V and J ends, which lost 6 bases and 7 bases, there was a span of 12 bases. The CDR3 DNA is TGTGCCAGCAGAGTCACCGGGGTTGAAAAACTGTTTTTT. This sequence encodes CASRVTGVEKLFF.

The chain recombines TRBV9 with TRBJ2-7; 9 nucleotides agree with TRBD2. Germline V lookup: CDR1 SGDLS, CDR2 YYNGEE. The CDR3 consists of 15 residues. The trim removed 4 bases at V and 3 bases at J, leaving 8 bases unmatched. CDR3 amino acids: CASSPRLADNYEQYF. DNA of the CDR3: TGTGCCAGCAGCCCCAGACTAGCGGACAACTACGAGCAGTACTTC.

J is TRBJ1-4 and V is TRBV5-1, with 7 bases identical to TRBD1. In germline, CDR1 is SGHRS, CDR2 YFSETQ. This CDR3 has 16 amino acids. Unmatched junction bases numbered 12, after V lost 4 bases and J lost 6 bases. CDR3: CASSVGTASGDEKLFF. CDR3 in DNA: TGCGCCAGCAGCGTTGGGACAGCCTCCGGGGATGAAAAACTGTTTTTT.

The J gene is TRBJ2-7, the V gene TRBV28; 11 bases match TRBD1. Trimming cost V 5 bases and J 3 bases; bases outside gene matches: 6. The CDR3 spans 15 residues. CDR1 is MDHEN and CDR2 is SYDVKM in the germline V gene. The CDR3 nucleotides read TGTGCCAGCAGTCCGCCCGGGACAGGGGGCTACGAGCAGTACTTC. Amino acids: CASSPPGTGGYEQYF.

This clone was observed once. The genes are TRBV29-1 and TRBJ1-2; D gene uncertain. The CDR3 spans 12 residues. The V end lost 5 bases, the J end lost 5 bases, and 12 bases lay between the germline ends. Germline V gene lookup returns CDR1 SQVTM and CDR2 ANQGSEA. CDR3 bases: TGCAGCGTTATCCGGTCTACTTATGGCTACACCTTC. It codes for CSVIRSTYGYTF.